This is a list of T cell receptor beta chains from one sample in a study of blood T cell repertoires in COVID-19. Data came from immunoSEQ multiplex PCR; TCRdb stores just in-frame clones and leaves some out. Found here are a few hundred thousand clones, approximately 90% of them singletons; the top ten hold 8.9%. The sample comprised PBMCs or T cells enriched from blood (not recorded which). These receptors all come from a woman aged 18 to 35 who had recovered from COVID-19. Both conserved end residues are part of each CDR3. Each record gives: clone size, D gene, V gene, J gene, CDR3 protein, CDR3 DNA. The D gene is left open where the match is weak. Only part of the rows carry a size: once, few, many, or a class if the clone is expanded.

>NA|TRBD2|TRBV7-6|TRBJ2-5
CASSLAGTSAGAETQYF
TGTGCCAGCAGCTTAGCTGGGACTAGCGCGGGAGCAGAGACCCAGTACTTC
>NA|NA|TRBV24-1|TRBJ1-2
CATSDSVNYGYTF
TGTGCCACCAGTGATTCCGTAAACTATGGCTACACCTTC
>NA|TRBD1|TRBV28|TRBJ2-5
CASSQWTGSAWETQYF
TGTGCCAGCAGCCAATGGACAGGGTCGGCGTGGGAGACCCAGTACTTC
>NA|TRBD2|TRBV5-5|TRBJ2-7
CASSPRGWGGPTLYEQYF
TGTGCCAGCAGCCCTCGGGGGTGGGGGGGTCCGACCCTTTACGAGCAGTACTTC
>NA|TRBD2|TRBV4-3|TRBJ2-7
CASSQAPLAGGPYEQYF
TGCGCCAGCAGCCAAGCCCCCCTAGCGGGGGGTCCCTACGAGCAGTACTTC
>NA|NA|TRBV6-5|TRBJ1-2
CASSSRRGNYGYTF
TGTGCCAGCAGTTCCCGCCGGGGGAACTATGGCTACACCTTC
>NA|TRBD2|TRBV6-5|TRBJ2-7
CASSISGIPLYEQYF
TGTGCCAGCAGTATCAGCGGGATTCCACTGTACGAGCAGTACTTC
>NA|TRBD1|TRBV25-1|TRBJ1-1
CASEGAVRTEAFF
TGTGCCAGTGAGGGGGCGGTACGGACTGAAGCTTTCTTT
>NA|NA|TRBV5-4|TRBJ1-1
CASSFEDSNPNTEAFF
TGTGCCAGCAGCTTCGAGGACAGTAATCCGAACACTGAAGCTTTCTTT
>NA|NA|TRBV7-3|TRBJ2-3
CASSSSASTDTQYF
TGTGCCAGCAGCTCTAGCGCCAGCACAGATACGCAGTATTTT
>NA|TRBD1|TRBV27|TRBJ1-5
CASRSGTGGSQPQHF
TGTGCCAGCAGATCCGGGACAGGGGGCAGTCAGCCCCAGCATTTT
>few|TRBD1|TRBV27|TRBJ1-4
CASSRRGQLGEKLFF
TGTGCCAGCAGCCGAAGGGGGCAATTGGGGGAAAAACTGTTTTTT
>once|NA|TRBV5-6|TRBJ1-2
CASSQGLANYGYTF
TGTGCCAGCAGCCAGGGGTTAGCTAACTATGGCTACACCTTC
>NA|NA|TRBV19|TRBJ1-1
CASSIDPKREGTEAFF
TGTGCCAGTAGTATAGATCCGAAGAGGGAAGGCACTGAAGCTTTCTTT
>NA|TRBD2|TRBV27|TRBJ2-3
CASSHKVLAGDTQYF
TGTGCCAGCAGTCACAAGGTGCTAGCGGGGGATACGCAGTATTTT
>NA|TRBD1|TRBV25-1|TRBJ2-1
CASSPPRTGGNEQFF
TGTGCCAGCAGTCCCCCCCGGACAGGGGGGAATGAGCAGTTCTTC
>few|NA|TRBV6-1|TRBJ2-7
CASSPSVKQYF
TGTGCCAGCAGTCCGTCGGTCAAGCAGTACTTC
>NA|NA|TRBV7-8|TRBJ2-5
CASSPGFGETQYF
TGTGCCAGCAGTCCAGGGTTTGGGGAGACCCAGTACTTC
>NA|NA|TRBV7-9|TRBJ1-1
CASSIRVMNTEAFF
TGTGCCAGCAGCATCAGGGTTATGAACACTGAAGCTTTCTTT
>NA|NA|TRBV21-1|TRBJ2-2
CASSKGGRGSPSLNTGELFF
TGTGCCAGCAGCAAAGGGGGGAGGGGCAGCCCGAGTCTGAACACCGGGGAGCTGTTTTTT
>NA|NA|TRBV28|TRBJ1-3
CASSFSGNYYSGNTIYF
TGTGCCAGCAGTTTCTCCGGGAATTATTACTCTGGAAACACCATATATTTT
>once|TRBD1|TRBV18|TRBJ2-5
CASSPPDRVGSETQYF
TGTGCCAGCTCACCACCGGACAGGGTGGGTTCGGAGACCCAGTACTTC
>few|NA|TRBV28|TRBJ2-2
CASSYQGNTGELFF
TGTGCCAGCAGTTATCAGGGGAACACCGGGGAGCTGTTTTTT
>NA|TRBD1|TRBV27|TRBJ1-3
CASSLSTGTGNTIYF
TGTGCCAGCAGTCTCTCGACAGGGACTGGAAACACCATATATTTT
>few|NA|TRBV7-2|TRBJ2-7
CASSHPNVRGEQYF
TGTGCCAGCAGCCATCCGAATGTTCGGGGGGAGCAGTACTTC
>NA|NA|TRBV20-1|TRBJ1-1
CSAYDSTEAFF
TGCAGTGCTTACGACAGTACTGAAGCTTTCTTT
>NA|NA|TRBV6-1|TRBJ1-4
CASSEASGIGEKLFF
TGTGCCAGCAGTGAAGCTTCCGGGATCGGGGAAAAACTGTTTTTT
>few|NA|TRBV28|TRBJ1-5
CASRIWQVGQPQHF
TGTGCCAGCAGGATTTGGCAGGTTGGTCAGCCCCAGCATTTT
>NA|TRBD2|TRBV7-6|TRBJ2-5
CASSLAPASGGETQYF
TGTGCCAGCAGCTTAGCTCCCGCTAGCGGGGGGGAGACCCAGTACTTC
>NA|NA|TRBV19|TRBJ1-5
CASSKGVNEGQPQHF
TGTGCCAGTAGCAAGGGAGTAAACGAGGGTCAGCCCCAGCATTTT
>NA|NA|TRBV7-9|TRBJ2-1
CASSPGDSSYNEQFF
TGTGCCAGCAGCCCCGGGGATTCCTCCTACAATGAGCAGTTCTTC
>NA|NA|TRBV7-8|TRBJ2-7
CASSLALIWGDYEQYF
TGTGCCAGCAGCTTAGCCCTAATCTGGGGAGACTACGAGCAGTACTTC
>few|TRBD1|TRBV7-8|TRBJ2-4
CASSFGQGSHIQYF
TGTGCCAGCAGCTTTGGACAGGGTAGTCACATTCAGTACTTC
>NA|TRBD1|TRBV5-1|TRBJ1-1
CASSPRGQVTEAFF
TGCGCCAGCAGCCCCAGGGGGCAGGTCACTGAAGCTTTCTTT
>NA|TRBD1|TRBV4-3|TRBJ2-1
CASSQEALPGQGAYNEQFF
TGCGCCAGCAGCCAAGAAGCCCTACCGGGACAGGGGGCGTACAATGAGCAGTTCTTC
>few|TRBD1|TRBV7-3|TRBJ1-2
CASSAGGDNYGYTF
TGTGCCAGCAGCGCAGGGGGCGATAACTATGGCTACACCTTC
>NA|NA|TRBV28|TRBJ1-2
CASRSRGTFPFADYGYTF
TGTGCCAGCAGAAGCCGAGGGACATTTCCTTTCGCTGACTATGGCTACACCTTC
>NA|NA|TRBV3-1/TRBV3-2|TRBJ2-1
CASSQELGGGAYNEQFF
TGTGCCAGCAGCCAAGAGTTGGGAGGGGGTGCCTACAATGAGCAGTTCTTC
>NA|NA|TRBV7-6|TRBJ1-3
CASSLAGGTAPGNTIYF
TGTGCCAGCAGCTTAGCGGGAGGGACGGCCCCTGGAAACACCATATATTTT
>NA|NA|TRBV7-6|TRBJ2-5
CASSLAERETQYF
TGTGCCAGCAGCTTGGCCGAACGAGAGACCCAGTACTTC
>NA|TRBD1|TRBV5-1|TRBJ2-7
CASSLSTGGPYEQYF
TGCGCCAGCAGCTTGTCAACAGGGGGCCCCTACGAGCAGTACTTC
>NA|NA|TRBV18|TRBJ1-3
CASSPGRDGNTIYF
TGTGCCAGCTCACCGGGCAGGGATGGAAACACCATATATTTT
>once|NA|TRBV3-1/TRBV3-2|TRBJ1-1
CASRLRENTEAFF
TGTGCCAGCAGACTTCGGGAGAACACTGAAGCTTTCTTT
>NA|NA|TRBV19|TRBJ2-1
CASSMSWGDYNEQFF
TGTGCCAGTAGTATGAGTTGGGGGGATTACAATGAGCAGTTCTTC
>once|NA|TRBV30|TRBJ2-6
CAWSVLPWDFISSGANVLTF
TGTGCCTGGAGTGTACTGCCCTGGGACTTTATCAGCTCTGGGGCCAACGTCCTGACTTTC